These 30 T cell receptor beta chains were all obtained from the same sample, sequenced in a study of early T cells in non-severe SARS-CoV-2 infection. TCRdb fed the 5' RACE reads into MiXCR, producing one record per CDR3 protein. This sample yields over 25,000 distinct CDR3 sequences, of which roughly a tenth are seen a single time; 12% to 15% belongs to the top ten. What was sequenced was whole blood. The receptors derive from an adult who was a healthcare worker with PCR-confirmed SARS-CoV-2 infection or an uninfected control (not recorded which).

This clonotype has a handful of counts. The chain combines TRBV4-3 with TRBJ2-2; D call uncertain. There are 13 residues in the CDR3. CDR1 is LGHNA and CDR2 is YSLEER in the germline V gene. V lost 5 bases and J lost 4, with 8 bases in between. CDR3 DNA: TGCGCCAGCAGCGGGGTTCGCACCGGGGAGCTGTTTTTT. This codes for CASSGVRTGELFF.

This clonotype was recorded at least ten times. The chain recombines TRBV7-6 with TRBJ2-7, with unresolved D. Germline V CDR1 and CDR2: SGHVS, FNYEAQ. The CDR3 covers 15 residues. V lost 1 base, J lost 2 bases, and 12 bases lay in between. CDR3 region: CASSLDTSLAYEQYF. In DNA, the CDR3 is TGTGCCAGCAGCTTAGATACAAGCCTAGCCTACGAGCAGTACTTC. Full variable domain (missing parts from reference TRBV7-6 and TRBJ2-7): GAGVSQSPRYKVTKRGQDVALRCDPISGHVSLYWYRQALGQGPEFLTYFNYEAQQDKSGLPNDRFSAERPEGSISTLTIQRTEQRDSAMYRCASSLDTSLAYEQYFGPGTRLTVT.

This clonotype has at least ten counts. The gene calls are TRBV27 and TRBJ1-2, with 9 bases matching TRBD1. The length of the CDR3 is 17 residues. CDR1 is MNHEY, CDR2 SMNVEV, per germline (reference sequence). J gave up 0 bases and V 4 bases, and 9 bases lay outside the gene matches. CDR3: CASSYGFGTGTNYGYTF. The CDR3 DNA follows: TGTGCCAGCAGTTACGGATTTGGGACAGGGACTAACTATGGCTACACCTTC.

In this sample, this clonotype turned up a few times. The chain uses TRBV11-3 and TRBJ2-5, with D possibly called TRBD1 or TRBD2 (5 bases each). This CDR3 region has 13 residues. V dropped 1 base and J dropped 6 bases, with 9 bases sitting between them. The V gene's germline CDR1 is SGHNT and CDR2 YENEEA. The CDR3 protein is CASSLGREQTQYF. The CDR3 DNA follows: TGTGCCAGCAGCTTAGGCAGGGAGCAGACCCAGTACTTC. The full variable domain, completed using reference TRBV11-3 and TRBJ2-5, is EAGVVQSPRYKIIEKKQPVAFWCNPISGHNTLYWYLQNLGQGPELLIRYENEEAVDDSQLPKDRFSAERLKGVDSTLKIQPAELGDSAVYLCASSLGREQTQYFGPGTRLLVL.

In this sample, this clonotype turned up many times. The rearrangement uses TRBV30 and TRBJ1-2; D not resolved. Germline values: CDR1 GTSNPN, CDR2 SVGIG (reference sequence). V lost 0 bases and J lost 1, with 12 bases in between. The CDR3 consists of 15 residues. Here the CDR3 reads CAWSVGRSGNYGYTF. In nucleotides, the CDR3 is TGTGCCTGGAGTGTAGGCAGGAGTGGTAACTATGGCTACACCTTC.

The chain is built from TRBV7-2 and TRBJ1-2, with D perhaps matching TRBD1 (6 bases). Trimming pared 5 bases from V and 6 bases from J, leaving 16 bases between. Germline CDR1 SGHTA, CDR2 FQGNSA. CDR3 length equals 14 residues. The CDR3 DNA reads TGTGCCAGCAGCACCCGACAGGCCGGGGATGGCTACACCTTC. Translation gives CASSTRQAGDGYTF. Using reference TRBV7-2 and TRBJ1-2 for the parts outside the CDR3, the full variable domain is GAGVSQSPSNKVTEKGKDVELRCDPISGHTALYWYRQSLGQGLEFLIYFQGNSAPDKSGLPSDRFSAERTGGSVSTLTIQRTQQEDSAVYLCASSTRQAGDGYTFGSGTRLTVV.

This clonotype was detected only a few times. V is TRBV6-6 and J is TRBJ2-1; 7 nucleotides match TRBD1. J was trimmed by 0 bases and V by 5 bases; bases with no gene match: 7. Germline V gene sequence: CDR1 MNHNY, CDR2 SVGAGI (reference sequence). The length of the CDR3 is 16 residues. CDR3: CASSQGTASSYNEQFF. The DNA for the CDR3 is TGTGCCAGCAGTCAAGGGACAGCAAGCTCCTACAATGAGCAGTTCTTC.

Comments on this clonotype: This may be a read error, as it is one base from a much larger clone. The V and J genes are TRBV18 and TRBJ1-1; D unclear. The CDR3 consists of 16 residues. The germline gives CDR1 KGHSH, CDR2 LQKENI. V shed 2 bases and J shed 1 base, with 14 bases lying between them. CDR3: CASSPSVRGGNTEAFF. The CDR3 coding sequence is TGTGCCAGCTCACCATCGGTACGGGGAGGGAACACTGAAGCTTTCTTT.

V and J are TRBV28 and TRBJ1-2; no definite D call. From germline, CDR1 is MDHEN and CDR2 SYDVKM. The CDR3 length is 14 residues. V lost 3 bases, J lost 4 bases, and 12 bases lay in between. DNA of the CDR3: TGTGCCAGCAGTTTTGAACAGCGCTCCTATGGCTACACCTTC. It is translated as CASSFEQRSYGYTF.

This clonotype was seen many times. The V call is TRBV3-1, the J call TRBJ1-2; D is undetermined. Deletions cut 4 bases from V and 3 bases from J, with 15 bases between. Germline CDR1 is LGHDT and CDR2 is YNNKEL (reference sequence). This CDR3 region has 15 residues. CDR3 coding DNA: TGTGCCAGCAGCCGCCGAGAGGGAGGGTACTATGGCTACACCTTC. Translating it yields CASSRREGGYYGYTF.

The chain is built from TRBV19 and TRBJ2-6, with 12 nucleotides matching TRBD1. The CDR3 length is 19 residues. V shed 3 bases, J shed 6 bases, and the junction held 12 bases outside the gene matches. The germline CDR1 and CDR2 sequences are LNHDA and SQIVND (reference sequence). The CDR3 loop is CASSIRDRGLVYQANVLTF. The CDR3 nucleotides read TGTGCCAGTAGTATCCGGGACAGGGGGCTCGTTTATCAGGCCAACGTCCTGACTTTC.

The J gene is TRBJ2-3, the V gene TRBV15; the D is unclear. Trimming left V 0 bases short and J 3 bases short, with 19 bases between. Germline V gene lookup returns CDR1 LNHNV and CDR2 YYDKDF (reference sequence). CDR3 size: 18 residues. The CDR3 spells CATSRDQGGSSSTDTQYF. The CDR3 coding sequence is TGTGCCACCAGCAGAGATCAAGGCGGTTCGTCGTCGACAGATACGCAGTATTTT.

This clonotype appeared many times. The V gene is TRBV16, the J gene TRBJ1-5; the D is unclear. Trimming pared 0 bases from V and 6 bases from J, leaving 12 bases between. The CDR3 loop spans 15 amino acids. Germline-derived CDR1 and CDR2 are KGHSY and FQNENV. The CDR3 bases are TGTGCCAGCAGCCAATCTGTAGCCAGGAGTCAGCCCCAGCATTTT. It yields the protein CASSQSVARSQPQHF.

This clonotype showed up many times. The V and J genes are TRBV21-1 and TRBJ2-5; the table calls TRBD1, which could not be checked here. TRBV21-1 is deemed a pseudogene. The CDR3 totals 14 residues. Here the CDR3 DNA reads TGTGCCAGCAGCAACCATACAGGGGAAGAGACCCAGTACTTC. It is translated as CASSNHTGEETQYF.

This clonotype was recorded many times. The rearrangement links TRBV28 to TRBJ2-5; D is ambiguous. From germline, CDR1 is MDHEN and CDR2 SYDVKM. The CDR3 covers 12 residues. The V end was cut by 3 bases, the J end by 5 bases, with 7 bases between. CDR3 loop: CASSLWTETQYF. CDR3 in DNA: TGTGCCAGCAGTTTGTGGACGGAGACCCAGTACTTC. The variable domain in full, with the rest retrieved from reference TRBV28 and TRBJ2-5, is DVKVTQSSRYLVKRTGEKVFLECVQDMDHENMFWYRQDPGLGLRLIYFSYDVKMKEKGDIPEGYSVSREKKERFSLILESASTNQTSMYLCASSLWTETQYFGPGTRLLVL.

This clonotype was counted at least ten times. The genes are TRBV9 and TRBJ2-7; no firm D call. The V end was cut by 4 bases, the J end by 2 bases, with 19 bases between. CDR3 size: 16 residues. Germline CDR1 is SGDLS and CDR2 is YYNGEE. CDR3 DNA: TGTGCCAGCAGCCCCGAGCGATTGGATAAGACCTACGAGCAGTACTTC. Encoded protein: CASSPERLDKTYEQYF.

At least ten counts were recorded for this clonotype. This chain uses TRBV7-9 with TRBJ1-5; no definite D call. Trimming shortened V by 7 bases and J by 8 bases, and 15 bases separated the two germline ends. The CDR3 is 13 amino acids. Germline V lookup: CDR1 SEHNR, CDR2 FQNEAQ (reference sequence). The CDR3, as DNA: TGTGCCAGCACCCGGAGTCCGCGCGAGCCCCAGCATTTT. It encodes CASTRSPREPQHF.

With respect to this clonotype: A clone one base away is much larger, so this may be a read error. This chain joins TRBV7-9 and TRBJ1-2; D is uncertain. Germline CDR1 and CDR2: SEHNR and FQNEAQ (reference sequence). Trimming cost V 5 bases and J 8 bases, with 15 bases left between them. The CDR3 loop spans 13 amino acids. CDR3 DNA: TGTGCCAGCAGCCTTCGGGATTTCCGCGGCTACACCTTC. This sequence encodes CASSLRDFRGYTF.

The rearrangement links TRBV6-5 to TRBJ1-1, with 8 bases matching TRBD1. V trimming: 6 bases; J trimming: 4 bases; junction bases outside the gene matches: 10. CDR1 is MNHEY, CDR2 SVGAGI, per germline. The CDR3 is 15 residues long. The CDR3 loop reads CASSRNLDRGTEAFF. In DNA, the CDR3 is TGTGCCAGCAGCCGAAACCTAGACAGGGGCACTGAAGCTTTCTTT.

This clonotype was detected a few times. V is TRBV15 and J is TRBJ1-2; D remains ambiguous. Germline-derived CDR1 and CDR2 are LNHNV and YYDKDF (reference sequence). Trimming cost V 1 base and J 4 bases, with 7 bases left between them. This CDR3 spans 13 amino acids. CDR3 residues: CATSRASPYGYTF. The CDR3 bases are TGTGCCACCAGCAGAGCGTCCCCCTATGGCTACACCTTC. The full variable domain, in which reference TRBV15 and TRBJ1-2 provide the parts outside the CDR3, is DAMVIQNPRYQVTQFGKPVTLSCSQTLNHNVMYWYQQKSSQAPKLLFHYYDKDFNNEADTPDNFQSRRPNTSFCFLDIRSPGLGDTAMYLCATSRASPYGYTFGSGTRLTVV.

At least ten counts were recorded for this clonotype. The chain couples TRBV30 to TRBJ2-1; 7 bases match TRBD1. The V gene end was trimmed by 2 bases and the J gene end by 12 bases; junction bases not matched to a gene: 10. Germline V gene lookup returns CDR1 GTSNPN and CDR2 SVGIG (reference sequence). The CDR3 runs 13 residues. The CDR3 is CAWSTGDLRGQFF. Here the CDR3 DNA reads TGTGCCTGGAGTACAGGGGATTTACGGGGGCAGTTCTTC.

The sample holds many counts of this clonotype. The rearrangement joins TRBV6-2 or TRBV6-3 to TRBJ2-5; D gene unclear. Trimming left V 2 bases short and J 4 bases short, with 5 bases between. The CDR3 sequence is 12 residues long. Germline CDR1 and CDR2: MNHEY and SVGEGT. The CDR3 region is CASSYVRETQYF. The CDR3 region has the DNA TGTGCCAGCAGTTACGTCCGAGAGACCCAGTACTTC.

This clonotype was counted many times. The genes are TRBV3-2 and TRBJ1-1. TRBV3-2 is shown as a pseudogene. This CDR3 is 17 amino acids long. The CDR3 DNA sequence: TGTGCCAGCAGCCAAGAAAATGCAGGTTCGGGTAACACTGAAGCTTTCTTT. The encoded protein is CASSQENAGSGNTEAFF.

This clonotype turned up a few times. Written as DNA, the CDR3 is TGTGCCAGTAGTATGCGACAGCAGAATGAAAAACTGTTTTTT. Protein: CASSMRQQNEKLFF. This chain joins TRBV19 and TRBJ1-4; D possibly corresponds to TRBD1 (5 bases). Between the trimmed V and J ends, which lost 3 bases and 5 bases, there was a span of 10 bases. The CDR3 covers 14 residues. CDR1 is LNHDA, CDR2 SQIVND, per germline (reference sequence).

At least ten counts were recorded for this clonotype. The chain combines TRBV9 with TRBJ2-1; 8 bases map to TRBD2. Unmatched junction bases numbered 6, after V lost 0 bases and J lost 10 bases. This CDR3 region has 14 residues. CDR1 is SGDLS and CDR2 is YYNGEE in the germline V gene. The DNA for the CDR3 is TGTGCCAGCAGCGTAGCGGGGGGGTCCACCGAGCAGTTCTTC. Residues: CASSVAGGSTEQFF.

This clonotype was seen ten or more times. The rearrangement joins TRBV7-6 to TRBJ2-3; a weak D match, TRBD1 (5 bases). This CDR3 spans 15 amino acids. From germline, CDR1 is SGHVS and CDR2 FNYEAQ. V was pared by 5 bases and J by 2 bases, with 14 bases between. This CDR3 is CASSSRDLTTDTQYF. The CDR3 bases are TGTGCCAGCAGCAGCAGGGATCTAACCACAGATACGCAGTATTTT.

The chain couples TRBV3-1 to TRBJ1-1; D is uncertain. CDR3 length: 15 amino acids. V lost 1 base and J lost 6, with 15 bases in between. Looked up from germline, CDR1 is LGHDT and CDR2 is YNNKEL (reference sequence). The CDR3 is CASSQADVRRAEAFF. In DNA form, the CDR3 reads TGTGCCAGCAGCCAAGCTGACGTGCGTAGGGCTGAAGCTTTCTTT.

This clonotype was seen only a few times. The chain joins TRBV18 to TRBJ2-7; D might be TRBD2 (6 bases). Germline V gives CDR1 KGHSH, CDR2 LQKENI. This CDR3 has 15 residues. Trimming stripped 0 bases from V and 3 bases from J, with 12 bases between. The CDR3 here is CASSPPASEDYEQYF. In nucleotides, the CDR3 is TGTGCCAGCTCACCACCGGCTAGCGAGGACTACGAGCAGTACTTC.

This clonotype was recorded many times. CDR3 DNA: TGTGCCAGCAGTTTTACCACTAACACCGGGGAGCTGTTTTTT. The encoded protein is CASSFTTNTGELFF. The chain recombines TRBV12-3 or TRBV12-4 with TRBJ2-2; no reliable D call. The length of the CDR3 is 14 residues. Trimming left V 3 bases short and J 2 bases short, with 7 bases between.

This clonotype was recorded at least ten times. The rearrangement links TRBV30 to TRBJ1-2, with a possible D match to TRBD1 (6 bases). The CDR3 has 16 amino acids. Germline V lookup: CDR1 GTSNPN, CDR2 SVGIG (reference sequence). The germline V and J ends were trimmed by 2 bases and 2 bases, with 18 bases remaining between them. In nucleotides, the CDR3 is TGTGCCTGGAGTTCCCGACCGACAGGACCAAACTATGGCTACACCTTC. Its translation is CAWSSRPTGPNYGYTF. Variable domain in full (rest from reference TRBV30 and TRBJ1-2): SQTIHQWPATLVQPVGSPLSLECTVEGTSNPNLYWYRQAAGRGLQLLFYSVGIGQISSEVPQNLSASRPQDRQFILSSKKLLLSDSGFYLCAWSSRPTGPNYGYTFGSGTRLTVV.